This T cell receptor beta chain comes out of a study of T-cell reconstitution after alpha-beta-depleted transplantation in children. General observations from the study: One year after transplant, T-cell counts and diversity came mostly from newly produced T cells. Surviving recipient T cells and thymic progenitors underlay high day-60 TCRbeta diversity in some patients. Reportedly, alpha-beta T cells present about two months post-transplant originated from several hundred expanded clones of graft origin.

Trimming left V 3 bases short and J 2 bases short, with 11 bases between. The germline V gene has CDR1 SEHNR and CDR2 FQNEAQ (reference sequence). The CDR3 runs 14 residues. This clonotype has only a few counts. Antigen unknown. Preparation of the TCRbeta library was carried out with unique molecular identifiers. TCRdb fed the PCR reads into MiXCR, producing one record per CDR3 protein. The sample records more than 300,000 distinct CDR3 sequences, 15% to 20% being singletons. The chain has TRBV7-9 and TRBJ2-7; D might be TRBD1 or TRBD2, each matching 5 bases. The material sequenced was PBMCs, mostly from graft donor cells, taken 360 days after TCRalphabeta/CD19-depleted stem cell transplant. The clonotype originates from a male patient under 10 years old who had a stem cell transplant for acute lymphoblastic leukemia, so the T cells may come from the graft donor. The CDR3 region is CASSFGAATYEQYF. CDR3 bases: TGTGCCAGCAGCTTCGGGGCAGCCACCTACGAGCAGTACTTC.